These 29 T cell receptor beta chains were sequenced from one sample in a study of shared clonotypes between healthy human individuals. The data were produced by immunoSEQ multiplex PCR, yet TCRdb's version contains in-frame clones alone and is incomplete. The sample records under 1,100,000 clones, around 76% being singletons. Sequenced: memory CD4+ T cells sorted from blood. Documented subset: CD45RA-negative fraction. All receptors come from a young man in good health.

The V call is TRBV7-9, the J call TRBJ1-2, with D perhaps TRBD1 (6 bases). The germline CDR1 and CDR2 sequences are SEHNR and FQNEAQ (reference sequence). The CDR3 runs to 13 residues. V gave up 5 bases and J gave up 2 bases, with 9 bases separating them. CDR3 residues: CASSKDSNYGYTF. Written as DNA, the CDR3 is TGTGCCAGCAGCAAGGACAGCAACTATGGCTACACCTTC.

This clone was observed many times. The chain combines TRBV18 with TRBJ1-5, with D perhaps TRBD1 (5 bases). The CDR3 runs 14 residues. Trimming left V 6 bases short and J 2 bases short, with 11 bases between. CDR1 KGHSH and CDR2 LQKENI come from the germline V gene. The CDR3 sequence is CASSWGDGNQPQHF. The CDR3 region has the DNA TGTGCCAGCTCTTGGGGGGACGGCAATCAGCCCCAGCATTTT.

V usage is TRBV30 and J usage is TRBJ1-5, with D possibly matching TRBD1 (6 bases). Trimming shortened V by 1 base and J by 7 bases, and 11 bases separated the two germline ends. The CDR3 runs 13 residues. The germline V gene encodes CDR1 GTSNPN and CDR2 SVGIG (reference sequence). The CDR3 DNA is TGTGCCTGGAGTGGCGGGGGGGCACAGCCCCAGCATTTT. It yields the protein CAWSGGGAQPQHF.

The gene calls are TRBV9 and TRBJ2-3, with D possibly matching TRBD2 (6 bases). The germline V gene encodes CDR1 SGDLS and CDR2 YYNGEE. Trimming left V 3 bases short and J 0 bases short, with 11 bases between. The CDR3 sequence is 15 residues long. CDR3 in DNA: TGTGCCAGCAGCGCACCGGGACTTAGCACAGATACGCAGTATTTT. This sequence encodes CASSAPGLSTDTQYF.

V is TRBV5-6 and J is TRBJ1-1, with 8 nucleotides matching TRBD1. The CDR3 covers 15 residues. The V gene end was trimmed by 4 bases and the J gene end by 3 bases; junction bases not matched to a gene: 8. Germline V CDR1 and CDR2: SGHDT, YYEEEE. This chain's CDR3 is CASSLLQGGYTEAFF. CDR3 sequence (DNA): TGTGCCAGCAGCCTGCTACAGGGGGGTTACACTGAAGCTTTCTTT.

The DNA of the CDR3 is TGTGCCAGCAGCTTGGATTTCCCAGATACGCAGTATTTT. As protein: CASSLDFPDTQYF. The chain has TRBV5-4 and TRBJ2-3; D is undetermined. CDR1 and CDR2 (germline): SGHNT, YYREEE (reference sequence). The CDR3 totals 13 residues. Trimming pared 0 bases from V and 4 bases from J, leaving 6 bases between.

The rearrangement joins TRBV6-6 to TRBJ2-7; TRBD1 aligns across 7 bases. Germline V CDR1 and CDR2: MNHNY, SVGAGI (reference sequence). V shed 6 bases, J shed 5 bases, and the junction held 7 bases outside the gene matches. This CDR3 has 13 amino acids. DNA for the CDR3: TGTGCCAGCAGCCCCGACAGGGCCAACGAGCAGTACTTC. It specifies CASSPDRANEQYF.

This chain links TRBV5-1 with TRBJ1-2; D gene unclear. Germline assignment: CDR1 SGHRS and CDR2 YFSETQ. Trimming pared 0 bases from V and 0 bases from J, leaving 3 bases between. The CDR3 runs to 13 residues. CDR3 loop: CASSLESNYGYTF. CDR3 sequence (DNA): TGCGCCAGCAGCTTGGAATCTAACTATGGCTACACCTTC.

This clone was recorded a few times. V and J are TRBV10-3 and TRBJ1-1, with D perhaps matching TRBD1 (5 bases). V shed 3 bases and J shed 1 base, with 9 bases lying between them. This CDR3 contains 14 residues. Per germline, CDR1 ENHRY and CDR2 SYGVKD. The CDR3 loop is CAISDRAKNTEAFF. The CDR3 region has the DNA TGTGCCATCAGTGACAGGGCGAAGAACACTGAAGCTTTCTTT.

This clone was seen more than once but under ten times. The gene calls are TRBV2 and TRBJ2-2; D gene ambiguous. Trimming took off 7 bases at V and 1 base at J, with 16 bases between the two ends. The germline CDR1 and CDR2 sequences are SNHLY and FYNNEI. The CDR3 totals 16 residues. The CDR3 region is CASTLEASVNTGELFF. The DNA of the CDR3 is TGTGCCAGCACGCTCGAGGCGTCGGTGAACACCGGGGAGCTGTTTTTT. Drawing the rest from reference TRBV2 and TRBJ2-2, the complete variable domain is EPEVTQTPSHQVTQMGQEVILRCVPISNHLYFYWYRQILGQKVEFLVSFYNNEISEKSEIFDDQFSVERPDGSNFTLKIRSTKLEDSAMYFCASTLEASVNTGELFFGEGSRLTVL.

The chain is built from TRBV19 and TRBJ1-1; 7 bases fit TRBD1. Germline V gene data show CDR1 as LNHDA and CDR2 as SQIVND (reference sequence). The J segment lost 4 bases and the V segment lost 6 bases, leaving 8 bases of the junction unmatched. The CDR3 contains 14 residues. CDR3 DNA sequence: TGTGCCAGTAGGCCTACCGGGACAGCCACTGAAGCTTTCTTT. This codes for CASRPTGTATEAFF. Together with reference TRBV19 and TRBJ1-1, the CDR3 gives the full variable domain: DGGITQSPKYLFRKEGQNVTLSCEQNLNHDAMYWYRQDPGQGLRLIYYSQIVNDFQKGDIAEGYSVSREKKESFPLTVTSAQKNPTAFYLCASRPTGTATEAFFGQGTRLTVV.

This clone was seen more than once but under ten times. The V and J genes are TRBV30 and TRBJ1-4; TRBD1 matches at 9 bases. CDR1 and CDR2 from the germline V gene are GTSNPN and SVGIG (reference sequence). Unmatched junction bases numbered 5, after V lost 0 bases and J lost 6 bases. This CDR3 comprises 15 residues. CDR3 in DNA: TGTGCCTGGAGTGTACAGACAGGGGGAGATGAAAAACTGTTTTTT. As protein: CAWSVQTGGDEKLFF.

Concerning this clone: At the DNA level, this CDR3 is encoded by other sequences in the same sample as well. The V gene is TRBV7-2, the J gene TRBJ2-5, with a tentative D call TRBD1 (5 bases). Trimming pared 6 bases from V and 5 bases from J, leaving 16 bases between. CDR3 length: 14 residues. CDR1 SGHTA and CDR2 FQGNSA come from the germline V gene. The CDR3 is CASREGFTGETQYF. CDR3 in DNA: TGTGCCAGCAGAGAAGGGTTTACAGGCGAGACCCAGTACTTC. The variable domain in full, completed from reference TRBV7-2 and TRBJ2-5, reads GAGVSQSPSNKVTEKGKDVELRCDPISGHTALYWYRQSLGQGLEFLIYFQGNSAPDKSGLPSDRFSAERTGGSVSTLTIQRTQQEDSAVYLCASREGFTGETQYFGPGTRLLVL.

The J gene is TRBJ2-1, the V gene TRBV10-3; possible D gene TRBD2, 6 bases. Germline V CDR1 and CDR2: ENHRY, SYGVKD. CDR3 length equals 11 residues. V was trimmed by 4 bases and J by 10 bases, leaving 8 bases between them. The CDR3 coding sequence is TGTGCCATCAGTGCGGGGGAAGAGCAGTTCTTC. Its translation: CAISAGEEQFF.

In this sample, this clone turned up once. CDR3 in DNA: TGTGCCAGCAGCGTAGAAGGTATGGCAGATACGCAGTATTTT. Protein: CASSVEGMADTQYF. This chain links TRBV9 with TRBJ2-3; D is ambiguous. CDR1 is SGDLS and CDR2 is YYNGEE in the germline V gene. The germline V and J ends were trimmed by 0 bases and 4 bases, with 9 bases remaining between them. CDR3 length equals 14 residues.

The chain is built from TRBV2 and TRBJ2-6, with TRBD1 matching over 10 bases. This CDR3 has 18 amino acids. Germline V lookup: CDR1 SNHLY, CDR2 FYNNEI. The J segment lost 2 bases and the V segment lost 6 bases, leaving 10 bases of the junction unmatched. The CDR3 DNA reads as TGTGCCAGCAGCCCCAGGACAGGGGGAGGGACTGGGGCCAACGTCCTGACTTTC. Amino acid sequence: CASSPRTGGGTGANVLTF.

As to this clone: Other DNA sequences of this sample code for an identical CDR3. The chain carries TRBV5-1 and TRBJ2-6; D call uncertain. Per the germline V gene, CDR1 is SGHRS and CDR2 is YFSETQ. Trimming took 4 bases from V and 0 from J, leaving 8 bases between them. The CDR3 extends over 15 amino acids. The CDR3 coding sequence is TGCGCCAGCAGCCTTGGTTACTCTGGGGCCAACGTCCTGACTTTC. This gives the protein CASSLGYSGANVLTF.

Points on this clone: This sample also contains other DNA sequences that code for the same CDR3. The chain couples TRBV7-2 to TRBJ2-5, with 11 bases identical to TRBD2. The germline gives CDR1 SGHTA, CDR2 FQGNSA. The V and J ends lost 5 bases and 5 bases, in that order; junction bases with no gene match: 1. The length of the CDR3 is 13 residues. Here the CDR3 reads CASSPSGGETQYF. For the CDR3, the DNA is TGTGCCAGCAGCCCTAGCGGGGGGGAGACCCAGTACTTC. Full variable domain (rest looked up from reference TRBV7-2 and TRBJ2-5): GAGVSQSPSNKVTEKGKDVELRCDPISGHTALYWYRQSLGQGLEFLIYFQGNSAPDKSGLPSDRFSAERTGGSVSTLTIQRTQQEDSAVYLCASSPSGGETQYFGPGTRLLVL.

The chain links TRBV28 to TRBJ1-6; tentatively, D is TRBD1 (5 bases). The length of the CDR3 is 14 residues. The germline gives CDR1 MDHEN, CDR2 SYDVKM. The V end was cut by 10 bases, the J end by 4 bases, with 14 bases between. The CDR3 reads CATLPGAYNSPLHF. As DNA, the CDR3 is TGTGCCACCCTCCCCGGGGCTTATAATTCACCCCTCCACTTT.

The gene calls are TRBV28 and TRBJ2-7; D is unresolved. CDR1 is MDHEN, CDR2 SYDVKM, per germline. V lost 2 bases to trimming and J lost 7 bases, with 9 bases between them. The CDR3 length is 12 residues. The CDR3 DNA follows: TGTGCCAGCAGTTTAATGGCACGGGAGCAGTACTTC. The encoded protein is CASSLMAREQYF.

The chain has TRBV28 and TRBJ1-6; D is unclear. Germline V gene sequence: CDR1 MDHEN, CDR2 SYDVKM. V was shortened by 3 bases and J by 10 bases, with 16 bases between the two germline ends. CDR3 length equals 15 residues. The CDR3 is CASSFAVWTGSPLHF. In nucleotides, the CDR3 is TGTGCCAGCAGTTTCGCTGTCTGGACGGGGTCACCCCTCCACTTT.

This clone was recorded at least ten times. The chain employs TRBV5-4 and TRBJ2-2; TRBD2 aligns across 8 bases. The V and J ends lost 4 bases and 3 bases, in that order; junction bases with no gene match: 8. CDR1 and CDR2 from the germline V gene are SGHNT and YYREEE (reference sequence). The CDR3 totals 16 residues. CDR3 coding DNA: TGTGCCAGCAGCCCGGCGGGGGGATGGGACACCGGGGAGCTGTTTTTT. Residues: CASSPAGGWDTGELFF.

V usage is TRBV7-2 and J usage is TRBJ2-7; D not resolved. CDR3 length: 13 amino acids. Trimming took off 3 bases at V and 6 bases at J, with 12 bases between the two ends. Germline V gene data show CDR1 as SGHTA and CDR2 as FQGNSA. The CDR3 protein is CASSFSSDPEQYF. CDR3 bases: TGTGCCAGCAGCTTTAGTTCGGATCCCGAGCAGTACTTC.

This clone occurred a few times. DNA of the CDR3: TGTGCCAGCAGAGCTACAAGCTATGGCTACACCTTC. Its protein product is CASRATSYGYTF. This rearrangement joins TRBV2 to TRBJ1-2; D unclear. Looked up from germline, CDR1 is SNHLY and CDR2 is FYNNEI. The CDR3 runs 12 residues. The V and J ends lost 6 bases and 4 bases respectively, with 9 bases between them.

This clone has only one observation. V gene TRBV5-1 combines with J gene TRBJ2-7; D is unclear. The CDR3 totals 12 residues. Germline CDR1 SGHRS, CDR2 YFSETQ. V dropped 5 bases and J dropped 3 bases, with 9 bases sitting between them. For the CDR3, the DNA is TGCGCCAGCAGTGGGGATAGCTACGAGCAGTACTTC. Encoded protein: CASSGDSYEQYF.

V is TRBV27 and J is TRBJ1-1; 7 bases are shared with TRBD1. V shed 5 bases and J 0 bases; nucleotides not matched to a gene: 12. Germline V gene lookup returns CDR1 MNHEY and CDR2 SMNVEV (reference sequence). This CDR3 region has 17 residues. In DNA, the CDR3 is TGTGCCAGCAGTCTCGACAGGGTGGATAGGATGAACACTGAAGCTTTCTTT. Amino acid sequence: CASSLDRVDRMNTEAFF.

As DNA, the CDR3 is TGTGCCAGCAGTTATGGGAGGAGCGAGCAGTACTTC. It yields the protein CASSYGRSEQYF. The chain links TRBV27 to TRBJ2-7; maybe TRBD2 (6 bases). The CDR3 is 12 amino acids. The germline V gene has CDR1 MNHEY and CDR2 SMNVEV (reference sequence). Trimming pared 4 bases from V and 6 bases from J, leaving 10 bases between.

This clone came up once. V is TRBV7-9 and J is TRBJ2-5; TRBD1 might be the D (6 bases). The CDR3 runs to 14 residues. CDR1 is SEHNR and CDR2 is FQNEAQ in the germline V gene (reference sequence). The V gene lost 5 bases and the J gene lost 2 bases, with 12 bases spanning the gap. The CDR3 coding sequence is TGTGCCAGCAGCCGACGACAGGTACAAGAGACCCAGTACTTC. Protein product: CASSRRQVQETQYF. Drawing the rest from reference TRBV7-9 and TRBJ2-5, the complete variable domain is DTGVSQNPRHKITKRGQNVTFRCDPISEHNRLYWYRQTLGQGPEFLTYFQNEAQLEKSRLLSDRFSAERPKGSFSTLEIQRTEQGDSAMYLCASSRRQVQETQYFGPGTRLLVL.

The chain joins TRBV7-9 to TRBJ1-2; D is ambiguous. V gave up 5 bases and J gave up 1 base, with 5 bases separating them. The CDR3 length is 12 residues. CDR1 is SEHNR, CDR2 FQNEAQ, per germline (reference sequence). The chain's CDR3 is CASSPSNYGYTF. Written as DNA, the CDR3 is TGTGCCAGCAGCCCGAGTAACTATGGCTACACCTTC.